This T cell receptor (beta chain) emerged from a study of identical twins. Broader study findings: Researchers reported weaker excess twin sharing in beta out-of-frame sequences.

Worth noting for this clonotype: Its matching antigen is unknown.

Germline values: CDR1 LGHDT, CDR2 YNNKEL (reference sequence). The length of the CDR3 is 16 residues. Deletions cut 2 bases from V and 0 bases from J, with 14 bases between. A universal primer binding site was introduced by template switching. The final cDNA contained unique molecular identifiers. TCRdb analysed the 5' RACE reads with MiXCR anew, one entry per CDR3 protein. The top ten clones hold about 2.7% of a sample with 400,000 to 550,000 distinct CDR3 sequences, approximately 25% of them seen once. The same data also went into a second study, on T cells expressing NK-cell markers. That source reports: Source material for TCR beta repertoires consisted of sorted CD3+CD56+NKG2C+, CD3+CD56+NKG2C- and CD3+CD56-NKG2C+ T cells. Where several donors were concerned, these clonotypes also led the CD3+CD56-NKG2C+ fraction.

The sequenced material came from CD4+ T cells sorted from blood. This chain joins TRBV3-1 and TRBJ2-7, with D possibly TRBD1 on 6 matching bases. The clonotype originates from a woman in her late teens or twenties in good health. CDR3 sequence: CASSQRRDTDSYEQYF. CDR3 sequence (DNA): TGTGCCAGCAGCCAAAGAAGGGACACTGACTCCTACGAGCAGTACTTC.